These T cell receptor beta chains were read from a single sample in a study of blood T cells in healthy people across ages. From the 5' RACE reads, TCRdb called clonotypes with MiXCR, one entry per CDR3 protein. The sample has about 580,000 distinct CDR3 sequences; around 48% are singletons. The material sequenced was blood. The receptors stem from a man of 80 years or more in good health. CDR3s include the opening cysteine and the closing phenylalanine or tryptophan. Fields, in order: J gene, D gene, clone size, V gene, CDR3 protein, CDR3 DNA. The D gene is left open where the match is weak. For some rows the clone size is stated as once, few or many, or as a class when expanded; others skip it.

TRBJ1-2	TRBD1	-	TRBV25-1	CASSEWTGSGYTF	TGTGCCAGCAGTGAATGGACAGGCTCCGGCTACACCTTC
TRBJ1-5	-	few	TRBV6-6	CASTAWDWEKNQPQHF	TGTGCCAGCACAGCTTGGGACTGGGAGAAGAATCAGCCCCAGCATTTT
TRBJ1-2	-	-	TRBV25-1	CASSALPYYGYTF	TGTGCCAGCAGTGCGCTACCTTACTATGGCTACACCTTC
TRBJ1-5	-	few	TRBV6-5	CASSNGAYQPQHF	TGTGCCAGCAGCAACGGGGCTTATCAGCCCCAGCATTTT
TRBJ2-1	TRBD2	-	TRBV5-4	CASSLWREWIRNEQFF	TGTGCCAGCAGCTTGTGGCGGGAGTGGATTAGGAATGAGCAGTTCTTC
TRBJ2-7	-	-	TRBV7-3	CASSLIVAGRNSYNEQYF	TGTGCCAGCAGCTTAATCGTCGCCGGACGGAACTCCTACAATGAGCAGTACTTC
TRBJ2-3	TRBD2	once	TRBV20-1	CSAIPASGLTHSSTDTQYF	TGCAGTGCTATCCCTGCTAGCGGGCTTACCCATTCAAGCACAGATACGCAGTATTTT
TRBJ2-5	-	few	TRBV20-1	CSANKGAIEETQYF	TGCAGTGCTAACAAGGGCGCCATCGAAGAGACCCAGTACTTC
TRBJ2-7	TRBD1	-	TRBV7-9	CAGSSRDRGYEQYF	TGTGCCGGCAGCTCCCGGGACAGGGGCTACGAGCAGTACTTC
TRBJ1-1	TRBD1	-	TRBV5-5	CASSSTGGTGAFTEAFF	TGTGCCAGCAGCTCGACCGGCGGGACAGGGGCCTTCACTGAAGCTTTCTTT
TRBJ2-3	TRBD2	once	TRBV30	CAWEAGVGDTQYF	TGTGCCTGGGAAGCGGGAGTCGGAGATACGCAGTATTTT
TRBJ2-3	-	-	TRBV7-2	CASSYSLQDTQYF	TGTGCCAGCAGCTACTCTCTTCAGGACACGCAGTATTTT
TRBJ2-1	TRBD2	-	TRBV6-2/TRBV6-3	CASSQLAVEFF	TGTGCCAGCAGCCAACTAGCGGTGGAGTTCTTC
TRBJ2-1	-	many	TRBV7-9	CASSPGSLSTNEQFF	TGTGCCAGCAGCCCAGGAAGCCTAAGTACCAATGAGCAGTTCTTC
TRBJ2-7	TRBD2	-	TRBV28	CASSRGLAGRTLQYF	TGTGCCAGCAGCCGCGGACTAGCGGGGAGAACCCTTCAGTACTTC
TRBJ1-4	-	few	TRBV7-2	CASSLIGHTQTELFF	TGTGCCAGCAGCTTAATTGGGCATACACAAACCGAACTGTTTTTT
TRBJ2-7	-	-	TRBV28	CASQPGAQRGYEQYF	TGTGCCTCCCAACCAGGGGCCCAGCGGGGCTACGAGCAGTACTTC
TRBJ2-1	TRBD2	-	TRBV3-1	CAGSRTSGRSNEQFF	TGTGCCGGCAGCCGCACTAGCGGTAGAAGCAATGAGCAGTTCTTC
TRBJ2-5	TRBD1	-	TRBV29-1	CSAERGPETQYF	TGCAGCGCCGAGAGGGGGCCAGAGACCCAGTACTTC
TRBJ1-5	TRBD1	-	TRBV28	CASSAGTGRNQPQHF	TGTGCCAGCAGTGCGGGGACAGGGAGGAATCAGCCCCAGCATTTT
TRBJ2-7	-	-	TRBV3-1	CASSQMSGTEQYF	TGTGCCAGCAGCCAAATGTCGGGAACCGAGCAGTACTTC
TRBJ2-5	-	few	TRBV7-2	CASRYRSQETQYF	TGTGCCAGTCGATACCGGAGTCAAGAGACCCAGTACTTC
TRBJ2-7	-	-	TRBV9	CASSPNTALVHEQYF	TGTGCCAGCAGCCCAAACACGGCCCTAGTCCACGAGCAGTACTTC
TRBJ1-6	TRBD1	few	TRBV7-9	CASSLGDRYSPLHF	TGTGCCAGCAGCTTAGGGGACAGGTATTCACCCCTCCACTTT
TRBJ2-7	-	-	TRBV5-1	CASSLAPRVPYEQYF	TGCGCCAGCAGCTTGGCCCCCAGGGTACCTTACGAGCAGTACTTC
TRBJ2-1	-	few	TRBV20-1	CSARRPLRSPVYNEQFF	TGCAGTGCTAGACGCCCACTTAGGAGCCCCGTTTACAATGAGCAGTTCTTC
TRBJ2-5	TRBD2	-	TRBV7-9	CASSPRRSGAKETQYF	TGTGCCAGCAGCCCTCGGAGAAGCGGGGCCAAAGAGACCCAGTACTTC
TRBJ1-4	-	-	TRBV6-5	CASSQTSPREKLFF	TGTGCCAGCAGTCAGACATCCCCACGGGAAAAACTGTTTTTT